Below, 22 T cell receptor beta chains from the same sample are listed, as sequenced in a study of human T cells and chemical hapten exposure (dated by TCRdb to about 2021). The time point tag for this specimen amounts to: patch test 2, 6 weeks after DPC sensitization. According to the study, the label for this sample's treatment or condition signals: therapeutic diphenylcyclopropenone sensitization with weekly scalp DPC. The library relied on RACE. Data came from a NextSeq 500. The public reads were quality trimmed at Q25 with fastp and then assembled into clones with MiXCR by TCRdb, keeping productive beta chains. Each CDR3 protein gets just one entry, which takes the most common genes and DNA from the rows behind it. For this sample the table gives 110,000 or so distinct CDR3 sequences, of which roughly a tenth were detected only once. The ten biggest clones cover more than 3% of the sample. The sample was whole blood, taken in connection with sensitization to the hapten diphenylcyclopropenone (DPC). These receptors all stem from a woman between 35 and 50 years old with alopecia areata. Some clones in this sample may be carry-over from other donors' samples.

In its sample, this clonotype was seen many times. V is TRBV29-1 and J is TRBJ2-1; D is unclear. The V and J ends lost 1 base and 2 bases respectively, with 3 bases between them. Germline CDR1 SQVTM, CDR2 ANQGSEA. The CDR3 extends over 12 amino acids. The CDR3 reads CSVEVAYNEQFF. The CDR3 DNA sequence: TGCAGCGTTGAAGTAGCCTACAATGAGCAGTTCTTC.

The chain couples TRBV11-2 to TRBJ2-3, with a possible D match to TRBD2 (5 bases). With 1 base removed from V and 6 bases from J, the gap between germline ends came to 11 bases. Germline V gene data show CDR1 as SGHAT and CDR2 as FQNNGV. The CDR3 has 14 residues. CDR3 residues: CASSLAGSPDTQYF. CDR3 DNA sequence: TGTGCCAGCAGCTTAGCGGGGTCCCCTGATACGCAGTATTTT.

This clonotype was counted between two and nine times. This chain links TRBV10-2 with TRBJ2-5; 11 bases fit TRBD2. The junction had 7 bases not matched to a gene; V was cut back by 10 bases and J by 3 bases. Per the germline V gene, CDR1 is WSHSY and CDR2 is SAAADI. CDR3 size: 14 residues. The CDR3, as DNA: TGCGCCACGCAACGGGGACTAGCGGAAGAGACCCAGTACTTC. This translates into CATQRGLAEETQYF.

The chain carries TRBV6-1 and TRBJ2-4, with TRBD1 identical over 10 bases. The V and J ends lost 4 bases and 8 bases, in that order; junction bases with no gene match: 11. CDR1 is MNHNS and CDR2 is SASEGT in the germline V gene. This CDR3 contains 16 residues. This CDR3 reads CASSAMGQGKWDIQYF. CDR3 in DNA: TGTGCCAGCAGTGCCATGGGACAGGGGAAGTGGGACATTCAGTACTTC.

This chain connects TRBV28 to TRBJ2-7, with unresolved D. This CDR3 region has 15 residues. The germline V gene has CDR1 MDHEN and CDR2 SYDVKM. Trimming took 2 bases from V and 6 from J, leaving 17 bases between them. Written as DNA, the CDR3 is TGTGCCAGCAGTTTAGACGAACTTGCCTCCCTCGAGCAGTACTTC. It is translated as CASSLDELASLEQYF.

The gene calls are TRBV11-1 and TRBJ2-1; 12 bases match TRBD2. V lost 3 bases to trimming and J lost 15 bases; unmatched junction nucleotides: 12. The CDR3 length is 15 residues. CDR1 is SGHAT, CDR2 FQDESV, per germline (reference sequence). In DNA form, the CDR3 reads TGTGCCAGCAGCTTCAGACTAGCGGGGGAGTTTTATCGGTTCTTC. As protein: CASSFRLAGEFYRFF.

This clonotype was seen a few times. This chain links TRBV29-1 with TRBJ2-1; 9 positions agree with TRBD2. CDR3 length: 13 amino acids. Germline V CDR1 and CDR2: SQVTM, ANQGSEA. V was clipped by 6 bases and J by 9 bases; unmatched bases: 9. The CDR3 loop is CSVPGTSSGEQFF. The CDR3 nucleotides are TGCAGCGTACCCGGGACTAGCTCGGGTGAGCAGTTCTTC.

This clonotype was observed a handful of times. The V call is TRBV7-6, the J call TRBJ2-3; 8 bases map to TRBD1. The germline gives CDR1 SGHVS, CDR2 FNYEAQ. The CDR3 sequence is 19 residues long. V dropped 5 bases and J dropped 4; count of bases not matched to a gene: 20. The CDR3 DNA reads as TGTGCCAGCAGCACCCGGAGGACAGGGCCGGTTGGTGAGCCAGATACGCAGTATTTT. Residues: CASSTRRTGPVGEPDTQYF.

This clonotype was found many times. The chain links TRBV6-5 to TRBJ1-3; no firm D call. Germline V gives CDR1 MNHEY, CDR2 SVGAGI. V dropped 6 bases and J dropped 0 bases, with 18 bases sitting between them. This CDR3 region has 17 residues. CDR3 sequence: CASSHQPDEYSGNTIYF. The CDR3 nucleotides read TGTGCCAGCAGCCACCAACCCGACGAGTACTCTGGAAACACCATATATTTT.

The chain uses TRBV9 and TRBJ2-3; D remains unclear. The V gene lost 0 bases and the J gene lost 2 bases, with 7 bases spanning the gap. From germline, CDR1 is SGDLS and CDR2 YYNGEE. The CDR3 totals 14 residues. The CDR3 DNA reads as TGTGCCAGCAGCGTAGCGGCTACCACAGATACGCAGTATTTT. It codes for CASSVAATTDTQYF.

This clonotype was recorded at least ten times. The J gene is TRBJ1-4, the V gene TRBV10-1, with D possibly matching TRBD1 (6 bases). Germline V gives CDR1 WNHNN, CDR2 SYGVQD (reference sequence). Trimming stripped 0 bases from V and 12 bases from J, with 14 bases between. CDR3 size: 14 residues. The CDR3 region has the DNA TGCGCCAGCAGTGAGTCGCTGGGAAGGGGGGAACTGTTTTTT. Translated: CASSESLGRGELFF.

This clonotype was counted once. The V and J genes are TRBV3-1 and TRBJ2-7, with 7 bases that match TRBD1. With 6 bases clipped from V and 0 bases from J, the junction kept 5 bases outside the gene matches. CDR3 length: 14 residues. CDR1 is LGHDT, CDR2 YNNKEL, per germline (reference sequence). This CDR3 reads CASSPQGYSYEQYF. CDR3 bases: TGTGCCAGCAGTCCACAGGGGTACTCCTACGAGCAGTACTTC.

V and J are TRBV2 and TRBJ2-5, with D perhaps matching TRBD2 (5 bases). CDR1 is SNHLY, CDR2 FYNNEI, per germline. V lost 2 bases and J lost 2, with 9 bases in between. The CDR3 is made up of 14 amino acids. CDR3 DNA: TGTGCCAGCAGTGAACGAGGGTTGCAAGAGACCCAGTACTTC. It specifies CASSERGLQETQYF.

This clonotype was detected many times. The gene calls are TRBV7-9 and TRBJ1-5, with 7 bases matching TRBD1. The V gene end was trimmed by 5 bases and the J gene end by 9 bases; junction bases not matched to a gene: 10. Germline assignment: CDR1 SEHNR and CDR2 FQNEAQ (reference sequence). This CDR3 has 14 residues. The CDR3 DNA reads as TGTGCCAGCAGCCAGGGGGACAGCCCTCGGCCCCAGCATTTT. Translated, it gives CASSQGDSPRPQHF.

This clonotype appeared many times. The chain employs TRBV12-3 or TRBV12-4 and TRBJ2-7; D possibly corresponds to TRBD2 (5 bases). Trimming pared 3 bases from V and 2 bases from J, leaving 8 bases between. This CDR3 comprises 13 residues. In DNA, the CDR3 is TGTGCCAGCAGTTTTTCCGGGGCCTACGAGCAGTACTTC. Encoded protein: CASSFSGAYEQYF.

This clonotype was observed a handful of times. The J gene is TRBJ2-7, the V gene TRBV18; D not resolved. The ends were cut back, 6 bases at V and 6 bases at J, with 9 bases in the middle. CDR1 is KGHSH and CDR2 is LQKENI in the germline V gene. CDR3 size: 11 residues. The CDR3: CASSQRIEQYF. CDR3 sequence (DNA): TGTGCCAGCTCTCAACGGATCGAGCAGTACTTC.

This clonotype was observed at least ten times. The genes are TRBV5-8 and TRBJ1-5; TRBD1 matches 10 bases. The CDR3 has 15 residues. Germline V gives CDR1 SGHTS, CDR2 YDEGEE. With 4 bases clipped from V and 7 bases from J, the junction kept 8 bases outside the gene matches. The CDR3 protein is CASSPDRGRNQPQHF. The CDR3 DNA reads TGTGCCAGCAGCCCCGACAGGGGGCGTAACCAGCCCCAGCATTTT.

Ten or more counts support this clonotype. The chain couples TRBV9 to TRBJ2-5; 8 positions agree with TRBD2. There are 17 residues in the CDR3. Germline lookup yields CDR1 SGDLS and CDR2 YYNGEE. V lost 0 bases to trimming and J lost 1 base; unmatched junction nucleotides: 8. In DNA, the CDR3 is TGTGCCAGCAGCGTAGCGGGGGCGGGGGGTCCCCAAGAGACCCAGTACTTC. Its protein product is CASSVAGAGGPQETQYF.

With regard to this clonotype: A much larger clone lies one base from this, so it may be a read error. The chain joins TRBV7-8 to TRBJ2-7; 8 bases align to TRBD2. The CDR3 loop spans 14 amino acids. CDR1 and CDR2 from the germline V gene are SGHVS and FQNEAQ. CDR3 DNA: TGTGTCAGCAGCTCGAGCGGCGGGGGGTACGAGCAGTACTTC. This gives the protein CVSSSSGGGYEQYF.

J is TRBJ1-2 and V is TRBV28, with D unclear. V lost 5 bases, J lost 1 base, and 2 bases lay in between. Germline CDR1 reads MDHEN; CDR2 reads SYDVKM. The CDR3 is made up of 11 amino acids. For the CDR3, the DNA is TGTGCCAGCAGTATTAACTATGGCTACACCTTC. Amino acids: CASSINYGYTF.

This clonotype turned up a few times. The CDR3, as DNA: TGTGCCAGCAGCCCCGAGGACAGGGGATCCACAGATACGCAGTATTTT. Translated, it gives CASSPEDRGSTDTQYF. This chain links TRBV7-8 with TRBJ2-3; 9 bases map to TRBD1. CDR1 SGHVS and CDR2 FQNEAQ come from the germline V gene. Trimming removed 5 bases from V and 2 bases from J; junction bases left unmatched: 8. There are 16 residues in the CDR3.

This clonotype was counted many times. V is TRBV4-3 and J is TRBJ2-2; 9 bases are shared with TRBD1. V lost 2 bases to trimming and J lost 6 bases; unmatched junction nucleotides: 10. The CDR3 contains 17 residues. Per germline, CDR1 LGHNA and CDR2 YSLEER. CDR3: CASSQLAGQGGAGELFF. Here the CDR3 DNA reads TGCGCCAGCAGCCAATTGGCGGGACAGGGAGGAGCCGGGGAGCTGTTTTTT.